This TCR beta chain was sequenced during a study of cytomegalovirus exposure and HLA in healthy donors. PCR used 60 Vbeta primers and 13 Jbeta primers. Sequenced by immunoSEQ multiplex PCR; TCRdb stores in-frame clones only, minus some. The sample lists a few hundred thousand clones, roughly two thirds occurring once. Details on this clone: Its antigen is undetermined.

Findings of the study overall: According to a later analysis, most TCR beta chains associated with CMV appeared HLA-restricted. Likely technical artifact: a cluster of highly shared sequence variants. HLA alleles showed associations with about 15,000 TCR beta sequences in a later analysis, at a 0.05 false discovery rate.

Sequencing was done on a sample of PBMCs. This receptor was identified in a female donor in good health and CMV-seronegative.

This CDR3 is CASSEAGAGHEKLFF. CDR3 coding DNA: TGTGCCAGCAGTGAGGCAGGGGCCGGCCATGAAAAACTGTTTTTT. The chain joins TRBV6-1 to TRBJ1-4, with D tentatively TRBD1 (6 bases). V was shortened by 3 bases and J by 6 bases, with 14 bases between the two germline ends. The CDR3 length is 15 residues. The germline V gene has CDR1 MNHNS and CDR2 SASEGT.